The source of this T cell receptor (beta chain) is a study of blood T cell repertoires in COVID-19. The wider study: There were acute and convalescent COVID-19 samples, and they came from the United States, Italy and Spain. Sources were T cells, B-cell-depleted T cells, or PBMCs; the material itself was cDNA or gDNA.

As handled by the study authors: For nucleated cells, counts were estimated from reference gene primer amplification. The assay was immunoSEQ multiplex PCR, and TCRdb's table has in-frame clones only and misses some. From that table come the V and J calls and clone size; the DNA was used to work out D and trimming. This table holds 93,000 or so clones, about 90% found once. The V segment lost 5 bases and the J segment 0 bases; nucleotides outside the gene matches: 8. The germline V gene encodes CDR1 MNHEY and CDR2 SMNVEV (reference sequence). The CDR3 totals 16 residues. The sample taken for sequencing was peripheral blood. This clonotype was obtained from a human donor in a cohort sampled during active COVID-19. This chain connects TRBV27 to TRBJ2-7; 9 bases agree with TRBD2. This CDR3 is CASSVSSGESSYEQYF. Written as DNA, the CDR3 is TGTGCCAGCAGTGTCTCTAGCGGGGAGAGCTCCTACGAGCAGTACTTC.